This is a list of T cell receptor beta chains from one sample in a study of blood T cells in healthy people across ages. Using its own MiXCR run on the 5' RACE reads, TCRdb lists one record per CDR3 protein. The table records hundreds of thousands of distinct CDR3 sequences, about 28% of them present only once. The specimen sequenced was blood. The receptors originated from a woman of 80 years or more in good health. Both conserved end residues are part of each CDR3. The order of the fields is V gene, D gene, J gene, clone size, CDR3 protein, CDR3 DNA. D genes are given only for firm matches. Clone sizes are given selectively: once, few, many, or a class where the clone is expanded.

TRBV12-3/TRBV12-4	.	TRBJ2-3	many	CASSLALRNTQYF	TGTGCCAGCAGTTTAGCCTTGAGGAATACGCAGTATTTT
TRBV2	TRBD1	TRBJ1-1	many	CASSLKTTGTEAFF	TGTGCCAGCAGTCTCAAAACGACAGGGACTGAAGCTTTCTTT
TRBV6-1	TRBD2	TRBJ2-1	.	CASSALAGSAAGDLNEQFF	TGTGCCAGCAGTGCCCTAGCAGGATCCGCAGCGGGGGATCTCAATGAGCAGTTCTTC
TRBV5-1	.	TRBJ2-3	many	CASSPGSTSTDTQYF	TGCGCCAGCAGCCCCGGGAGCACTAGCACAGATACGCAGTATTTT
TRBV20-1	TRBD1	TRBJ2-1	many	CSARQGVDEQFF	TGCAGTGCTCGGCAGGGGGTGGATGAGCAGTTCTTC
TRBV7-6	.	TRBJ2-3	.	CASSLTSGLAGDTQYF	TGTGCCAGCAGCTTGACGTCGGGACTCGCCGGGGATACGCAGTATTTT
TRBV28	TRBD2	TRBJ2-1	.	CASSSPRTSGRANEQFF	TGTGCCAGCAGTTCCCCCAGGACTAGCGGGAGGGCCAATGAGCAGTTCTTC
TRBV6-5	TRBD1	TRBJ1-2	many	CASRTGSGYTF	TGTGCCAGCAGGACAGGGTCTGGCTACACCTTC
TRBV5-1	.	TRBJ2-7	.	CSSSKDGQPVHEQYF	TGCTCCAGCAGCAAGGACGGACAGCCAGTCCACGAGCAGTACTTC
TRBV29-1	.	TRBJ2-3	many	CSVVRGLPGDTQYF	TGCAGCGTTGTTAGGGGCCTCCCAGGGGATACGCAGTATTTT
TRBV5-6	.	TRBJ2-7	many	CASSNLQARGSDEQYF	TGTGCCAGCAGCAATTTACAAGCCAGGGGTTCGGACGAGCAGTACTTC
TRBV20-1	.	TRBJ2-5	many	CSARSTLKETQYF	TGCAGTGCTAGAAGTACCCTCAAAGAGACCCAGTACTTC
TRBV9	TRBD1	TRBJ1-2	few	CASGIGTGGKGYTF	TGTGCCAGCGGCATCGGGACAGGGGGCAAGGGCTACACCTTC
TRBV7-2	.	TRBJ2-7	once	CASSLFWGRGYEQYF	TGTGCCAGCAGCTTATTTTGGGGTCGTGGGTACGAGCAGTACTTC
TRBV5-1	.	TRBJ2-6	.	CASSLDAGLSGANVLTF	TGCGCCAGCAGCTTGGATGCGGGGCTCTCTGGGGCCAACGTCCTGACTTTC
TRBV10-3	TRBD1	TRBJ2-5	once	CAISHGQGKYQETQYF	TGTGCCATCAGTCACGGACAGGGAAAGTACCAAGAGACCCAGTACTTC
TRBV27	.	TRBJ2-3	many	CASSSPAVGNTQYF	TGTGCCAGCAGTTCCCCCGCAGTGGGTAATACGCAGTATTTT